This entry describes one TCR beta chain. Its specificity is not known. These data come from a study of T-cell memory formation after mild COVID-19. General observations from the study: Within pre-infection memory, some responding clones were found, suggesting cross-reactive memory joined.

V gave up 10 bases and J gave up 1 base, with 17 bases separating them. The length of the CDR3 is 15 residues. CDR1 LGHNA and CDR2 YNFKEQ come from the germline V gene. TCRdb redid the calling of the 5' RACE reads with MiXCR, one entry per CDR3 protein. The data hold approximately 480,000 distinct CDR3 sequences, with approximately 18% observed a single time. The sequencing sample was made of PBMCs or a T cell subset sorted from them (not recorded which). The source of this sequence is an adult woman who had mild COVID-19 (a few samples of this study predate the infection). Cell type and time point are not known. This sequence joins TRBV4-2 and TRBJ1-3; D is ambiguous. The chain's CDR3 is CATALDRTSGNTIYF. The CDR3 DNA reads TGTGCCACCGCTTTGGACCGGACGTCTGGAAACACCATATATTTT.